This note documents a single T cell receptor (beta chain) sequence. Its matching antigen is unknown. The data originate from a study of vaccination effects on CD4 cells after COVID-19. Clones were read by immunoSEQ multiplex PCR, and TCRdb kept only the in-frame ones, dropping some. Of tens of thousands of clones in the sample, about 74% were seen once. The CDR3 sequence is 17 residues long. Unmatched junction bases numbered 11, after V lost 4 bases and J lost 3 bases. Germline CDR1 SEHNR, CDR2 FQNEAQ (reference sequence). In the ViraFEST assay, antigen-specific CD4+ clonotypes were identified by expansion after peptide-pool stimulation. The authors isolated CD4+ T cells after more than eight days of culture. Two-dose vaccination with either BNT162b2 or mRNA-1273 was given to the participants.

Sequences were derived from CD4+ T cells from PBMCs cultured with HCoV-OC43 spike peptides, sampled after COVID-19 vaccination. Subset specified: HCoV-OC43 spike overlapping peptide pool stimulation. This sequence joins TRBV7-9 and TRBJ1-5; 8 bases are shared with TRBD1. The receptor was derived from a human donor who received a COVID-19 vaccine. The CDR3 DNA is TGTGCCAGCAGCTCAAAAGCCGGGACAGGTTCCAATCAGCCCCAGCATTTT. Translated: CASSSKAGTGSNQPQHF.